A selection of T cell receptor beta chains follows, all from one sample in a study of breast tumors, draining lymph nodes, adjacent tissues. TCRdb used MiXCR to reprocess the multiplex PCR reads, holding one entry per CDR3 protein. The sample carries over 200,000 distinct CDR3 sequences, about 34% recorded once. What was sequenced was axillary lymph node tissue. The receptors originated from a female donor with breast cancer. Some clones in this sample may be carry-over from other donors' samples. Both conserved end residues are part of each CDR3. Fields, in order: J gene, clone size, V gene, CDR3 protein. Some rows mark clone size as missing; the rest say once, few, many or name a class of expanded clone.

>TRBJ2-3|NA|TRBV7-9
CASSSPKTSGLTDTRYF
>TRBJ2-1|many|TRBV4-2
CASSQGTGHNEQFF
>TRBJ2-3|NA|TRBV3-1
CTSSQEPALGSRADTQYF
>TRBJ2-3|NA|TRBV12-3/TRBV12-4
CASSLRGDTQYF
>TRBJ2-7|many|TRBV18
CASSPKSGLAPGEQYF
>TRBJ2-5|many|TRBV24-1
CATSDFNSLAGTQETQYF
>TRBJ1-1|few|TRBV24-1
CATSDLRTGGRAFF
>TRBJ1-4|NA|TRBV19
CASSISLAGDYNEKLFF
>TRBJ2-3|many|TRBV15
CATSIAGVADTQYF
>TRBJ2-3|many|TRBV18
CASSLNRGDTDTQYF
>TRBJ2-3|many|TRBV7-6
CASSSSGRDITQYF
>TRBJ1-4|many|TRBV5-1
CASSLGTLVEGKLFF
>TRBJ2-1|many|TRBV7-9
CASRGLAGGQWNVQFF
>TRBJ2-7|once|TRBV20-1
CSGTLAGVYEQYF
>TRBJ2-2|few|TRBV6-5
CASSRPGLAGGPNTGELFF
>TRBJ2-1|NA|TRBV15
CATGRGLAGGFNEQFF
>TRBJ2-1|many|TRBV15
CATSTTGPYNEQFF
>TRBJ1-3|many|TRBV5-4
CASSLVGVPSSGNTIYF
>TRBJ1-1|few|TRBV7-3
CASSPRLNTEAFF
>TRBJ2-1|NA|TRBV10-3
CAISHSDENYNEQFF
>TRBJ2-7|once|TRBV12-3/TRBV12-4
CAFTASGGVGEQYF
>TRBJ2-5|many|TRBV12-3/TRBV12-4
CASRVTSGSQETQYF
>TRBJ1-5|many|TRBV11-2
CASRQGSSNQPQHF
>TRBJ2-4|many|TRBV4-2
CASSQQPSSGLAKNIQYF
>TRBJ2-7|many|TRBV20-1
CSARNWAGAVGEQYF
>TRBJ2-7|NA|TRBV6-2/TRBV6-3
CASSHGAGGEQYF
>TRBJ2-2|NA|TRBV5-1
CASSSLTENTGELFF
>TRBJ2-5|NA|TRBV20-1
CSAPPGQGSKTQYF
>TRBJ2-2|NA|TRBV12-3/TRBV12-4
CASSSALTSVRTGELFF
>TRBJ2-2|many|TRBV6-5
CASSYSGGTGVGGELFF
>TRBJ2-2|many|TRBV6-5
CASSSPFGELFF
>TRBJ2-1|NA|TRBV29-1
CSGRGDTDTQFF
>TRBJ2-6|many|TRBV2
CASSESLAPLSAGANVLTF
>TRBJ2-5|once|TRBV9
CASSDSQGQGWSQETQYF
>TRBJ2-6|NA|TRBV20-1
CSASGAAGKPLHFGANVLTF
>TRBJ1-5|NA|TRBV28
CASLLGGASNQPQHF
>TRBJ2-1|many|TRBV19
CASSKASVSYNEQFF
>TRBJ1-2|few|TRBV20-1
CSARDVTGYTF
>TRBJ2-3|many|TRBV7-9
CASSLPGQETKYRTDTQYF
>TRBJ2-6|many|TRBV9
CASSENPGYGANVLTF
>TRBJ2-1|many|TRBV19
CASSITGTGGRNEQFF
>TRBJ1-5|NA|TRBV9
CASSPGDSDCSNQPQHF
>TRBJ1-4|NA|TRBV20-1
CSAIPGTGFEKLFF
>TRBJ1-5|once|TRBV9
CASSVVPQHF
>TRBJ1-2|many|TRBV2
CASRVLQGTNYGYTF
>TRBJ2-5|few|TRBV28
CASSLPGQQETQYF
>TRBJ1-1|NA|TRBV11-2
CASSPFSTALRGTEAFF
>TRBJ1-6|NA|TRBV6-1
CASRRGTGSSPLHF
>TRBJ2-5|many|TRBV5-1
CASSLDIPLETQYF
>TRBJ2-1|NA|TRBV5-4
CASSWTGGSYNEQFF
>TRBJ1-2|NA|TRBV6-2/TRBV6-3
CASRYTGGDVRYGYIF
>TRBJ1-2|NA|TRBV7-9
CASSQVRGPRNGYPF
>TRBJ2-7|NA|TRBV2
CASTGSHEQYF
>TRBJ2-5|many|TRBV7-2
CASSGPTDYQETQYF
>TRBJ1-1|NA|TRBV5-4
CASSISQGANTEAFF
>TRBJ2-1|many|TRBV6-1
CASSDLGNEQFF
>TRBJ1-4|many|TRBV30
CAWSGGGGNEKLFF
>TRBJ2-5|many|TRBV5-6
CASSLYLGRQETQYF
>TRBJ2-7|many|TRBV20-1
CSARDHTGTGYSYEQYF
>TRBJ2-1|many|TRBV19
CASSIGQGAYNEQFF